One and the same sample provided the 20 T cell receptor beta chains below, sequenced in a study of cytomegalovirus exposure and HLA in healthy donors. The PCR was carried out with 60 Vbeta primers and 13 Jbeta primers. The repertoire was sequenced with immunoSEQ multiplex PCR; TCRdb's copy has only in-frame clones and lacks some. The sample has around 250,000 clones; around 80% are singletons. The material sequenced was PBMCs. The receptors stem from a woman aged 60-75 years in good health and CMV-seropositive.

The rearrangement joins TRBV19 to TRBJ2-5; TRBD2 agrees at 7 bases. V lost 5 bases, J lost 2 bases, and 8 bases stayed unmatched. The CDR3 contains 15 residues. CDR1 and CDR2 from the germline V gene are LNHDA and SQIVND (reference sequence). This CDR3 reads CASSLPGSGQETQYF. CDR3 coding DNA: TGTGCCAGTAGTTTACCGGGTAGCGGGCAAGAGACCCAGTACTTC.

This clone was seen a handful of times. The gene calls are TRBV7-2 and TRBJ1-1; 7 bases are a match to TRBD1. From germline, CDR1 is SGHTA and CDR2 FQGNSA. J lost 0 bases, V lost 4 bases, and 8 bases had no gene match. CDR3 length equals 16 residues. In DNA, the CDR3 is TGTGCCAGCAGCTGGGACAGACAAGCCATGAACACTGAAGCTTTCTTT. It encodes CASSWDRQAMNTEAFF.

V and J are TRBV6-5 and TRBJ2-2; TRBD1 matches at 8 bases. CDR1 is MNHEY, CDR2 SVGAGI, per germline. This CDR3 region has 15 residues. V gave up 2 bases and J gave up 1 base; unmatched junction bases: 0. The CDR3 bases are TGTGCCAGCAGTTACGGGACAGGGAACACCGGGGAGCTGTTTTTT. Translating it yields CASSYGTGNTGELFF.

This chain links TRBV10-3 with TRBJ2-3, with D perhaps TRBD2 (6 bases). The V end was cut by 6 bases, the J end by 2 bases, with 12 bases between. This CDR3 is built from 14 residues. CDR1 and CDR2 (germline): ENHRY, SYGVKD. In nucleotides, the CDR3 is TGTGCCATCAGGAAAGGGACTTACACAGATACGCAGTATTTT. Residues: CAIRKGTYTDTQYF.

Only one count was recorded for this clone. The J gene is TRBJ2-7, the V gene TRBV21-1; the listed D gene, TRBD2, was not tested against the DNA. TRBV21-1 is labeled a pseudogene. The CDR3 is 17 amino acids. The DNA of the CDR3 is TGTGCCAGCAGCAAAGAGGGTGTGGAAGCGGGCAGTTACGAGCAGTACTTC. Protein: CASSKEGVEAGSYEQYF.

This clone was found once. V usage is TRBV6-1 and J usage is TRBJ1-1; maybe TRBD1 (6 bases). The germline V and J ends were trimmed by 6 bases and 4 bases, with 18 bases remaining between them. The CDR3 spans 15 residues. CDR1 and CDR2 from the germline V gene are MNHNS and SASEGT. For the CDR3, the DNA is TGTGCCAGCAGCTACCTAACAGGGTTCGGCACTGAAGCTTTCTTT. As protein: CASSYLTGFGTEAFF.

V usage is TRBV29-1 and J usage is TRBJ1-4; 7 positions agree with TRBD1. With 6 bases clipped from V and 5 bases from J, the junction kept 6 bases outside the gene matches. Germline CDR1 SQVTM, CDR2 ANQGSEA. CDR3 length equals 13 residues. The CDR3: CSVRGTENEKLFF. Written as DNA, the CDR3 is TGCAGCGTCCGGGGGACAGAGAATGAAAAACTGTTTTTT.

The CDR3 protein is CASSSYREQNTEAFF. The CDR3, as DNA: TGTGCCAGCAGCTCATACAGGGAGCAGAACACTGAAGCTTTCTTT. The genes are TRBV11-2 and TRBJ1-1; D is perhaps TRBD1 (6 bases). The CDR3 length is 15 residues. The germline gives CDR1 SGHAT, CDR2 FQNNGV. The V and J ends lost 4 bases and 1 base respectively, with 13 bases between them.

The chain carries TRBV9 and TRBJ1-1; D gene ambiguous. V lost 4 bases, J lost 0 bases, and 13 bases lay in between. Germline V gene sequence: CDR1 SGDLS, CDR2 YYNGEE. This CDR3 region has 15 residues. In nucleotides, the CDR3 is TGTGCCAGCAGCCCGGTGGTGGGCTTGAACACTGAAGCTTTCTTT. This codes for CASSPVVGLNTEAFF.

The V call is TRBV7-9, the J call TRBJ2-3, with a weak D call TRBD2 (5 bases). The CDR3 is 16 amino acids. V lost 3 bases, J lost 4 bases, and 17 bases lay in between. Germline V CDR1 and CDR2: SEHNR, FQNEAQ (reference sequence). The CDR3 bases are TGTGCCAGCAGCTTCTTAGGAAGAGGGAGCCCAGATACGCAGTATTTT. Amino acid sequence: CASSFLGRGSPDTQYF. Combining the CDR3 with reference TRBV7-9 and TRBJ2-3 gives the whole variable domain DTGVSQNPRHKITKRGQNVTFRCDPISEHNRLYWYRQTLGQGPEFLTYFQNEAQLEKSRLLSDRFSAERPKGSFSTLEIQRTEQGDSAMYLCASSFLGRGSPDTQYFGPGTRLTVL.

The DNA for the CDR3 is TGTGCCAGCAGATCCCCGACAGGGAACTATGGCTACACCTTC. This translates into CASRSPTGNYGYTF. The rearrangement joins TRBV6-5 to TRBJ1-2, with 7 bases aligning to TRBD1. The CDR3 extends over 14 amino acids. Germline CDR1 reads MNHEY; CDR2 reads SVGAGI. The V and J ends lost 6 bases and 2 bases, in that order; junction bases with no gene match: 6.

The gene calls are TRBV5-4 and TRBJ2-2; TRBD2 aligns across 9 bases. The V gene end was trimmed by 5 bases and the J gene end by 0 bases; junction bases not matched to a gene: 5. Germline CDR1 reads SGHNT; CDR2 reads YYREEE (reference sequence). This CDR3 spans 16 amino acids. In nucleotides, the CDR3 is TGTGCCAGCAGTTGGGCTAGCGGGGCGAACACCGGGGAGCTGTTTTTT. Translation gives CASSWASGANTGELFF.

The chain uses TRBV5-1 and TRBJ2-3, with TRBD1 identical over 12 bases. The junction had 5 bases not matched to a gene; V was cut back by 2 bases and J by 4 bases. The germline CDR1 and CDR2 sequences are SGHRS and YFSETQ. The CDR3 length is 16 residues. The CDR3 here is CASSFEGQGAADTQYF. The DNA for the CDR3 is TGCGCCAGCAGCTTCGAGGGACAGGGGGCTGCAGATACGCAGTATTTT.

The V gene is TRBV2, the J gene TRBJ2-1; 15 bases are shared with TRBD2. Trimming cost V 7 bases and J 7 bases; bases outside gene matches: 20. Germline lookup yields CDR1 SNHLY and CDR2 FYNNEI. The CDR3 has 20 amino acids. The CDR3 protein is CASTEGVAPGLAGGRNEQFF. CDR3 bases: TGTGCCAGCACCGAGGGGGTCGCTCCGGGACTAGCGGGAGGTCGGAATGAGCAGTTCTTC. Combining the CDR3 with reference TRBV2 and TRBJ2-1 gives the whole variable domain EPEVTQTPSHQVTQMGQEVILRCVPISNHLYFYWYRQILGQKVEFLVSFYNNEISEKSEIFDDQFSVERPDGSNFTLKIRSTKLEDSAMYFCASTEGVAPGLAGGRNEQFFGPGTRLTVL.

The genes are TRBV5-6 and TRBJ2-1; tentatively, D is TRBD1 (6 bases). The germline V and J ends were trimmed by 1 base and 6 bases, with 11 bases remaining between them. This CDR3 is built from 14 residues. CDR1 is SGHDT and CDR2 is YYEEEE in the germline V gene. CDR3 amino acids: CASSLWGPVNEQFF. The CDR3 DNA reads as TGTGCCAGCAGCTTGTGGGGGCCGGTCAATGAGCAGTTCTTC.

The CDR3 protein is CASSPRLATRNEQYF. The DNA of the CDR3 is TGTGCCAGCAGCCCCAGGCTGGCTACCAGGAACGAGCAGTACTTC. The chain couples TRBV7-8 to TRBJ2-7; D is undetermined. There are 15 residues in the CDR3. V was cut by 5 bases and J by 5 bases, with 19 bases left in between. Germline values: CDR1 SGHVS, CDR2 FQNEAQ.

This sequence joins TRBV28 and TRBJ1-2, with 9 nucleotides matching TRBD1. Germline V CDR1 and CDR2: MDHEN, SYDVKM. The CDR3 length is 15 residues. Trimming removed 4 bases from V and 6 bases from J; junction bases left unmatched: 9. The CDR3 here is CASSSPGQGSHGYTF. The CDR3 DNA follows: TGTGCCAGCAGTTCCCCGGGACAGGGAAGTCATGGCTACACCTTC.

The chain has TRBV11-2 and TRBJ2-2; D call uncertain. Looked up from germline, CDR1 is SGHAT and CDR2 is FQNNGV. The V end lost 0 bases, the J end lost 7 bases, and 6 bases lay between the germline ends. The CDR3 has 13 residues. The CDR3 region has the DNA TGTGCCAGCAGCTTAGAATCGGGCGGGGAGCTGTTTTTT. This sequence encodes CASSLESGGELFF. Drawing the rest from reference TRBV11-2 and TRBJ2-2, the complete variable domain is EAGVAQSPRYKIIEKRQSVAFWCNPISGHATLYWYQQILGQGPKLLIQFQNNGVVDDSQLPKDRFSAERLKGVDSTLKIQPAKLEDSAVYLCASSLESGGELFFGEGSRLTVL.

CDR3 loop: CASRQGGLAGETQYF. The DNA for the CDR3 is TGTGCCAGCAGACAGGGGGGACTAGCAGGAGAGACCCAGTACTTC. The chain carries TRBV6-1 and TRBJ2-5, with D tentatively TRBD2 (9 bases). V was cut by 6 bases and J by 4 bases, with 18 bases left in between. Germline V lookup: CDR1 MNHNS, CDR2 SASEGT. This CDR3 region has 15 residues.

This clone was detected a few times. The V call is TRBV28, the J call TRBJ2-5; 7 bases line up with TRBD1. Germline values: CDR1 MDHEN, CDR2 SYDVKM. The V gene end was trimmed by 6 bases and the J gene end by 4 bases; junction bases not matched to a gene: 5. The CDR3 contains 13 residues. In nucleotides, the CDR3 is TGTGCCAGCAGCCCTGCAGGGGGAGAGACCCAGTACTTC. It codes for CASSPAGGETQYF.